A single sample is the source of the 30 T cell receptor beta chains below, sequenced in a study of CD8+ T cells in alopecia areata. Sequencing relied on a cDNA template that was reverse transcribed from extracted RNA. The method was immunoSEQ multiplex PCR; TCRdb's version includes in-frame clones alone and lacks a portion of them. The sample shows about 160,000 clones, just over 65% of them seen only once. The treatment here: oral pan-JAK inhibitor, 5-10 mg twice daily. Here the sequenced sample was CD4+ T cells sorted from blood, taken at week 4, from a patient treated with tofacitinib. These receptors came from a human donor with alopecia areata.

V gene TRBV9 combines with J gene TRBJ2-5; TRBD1 matches 7 bases. V shed 0 bases, J shed 5 bases, and the junction held 4 bases outside the gene matches. The CDR3 runs to 14 residues. From germline, CDR1 is SGDLS and CDR2 YYNGEE. The CDR3, as DNA: TGTGCCAGCAGCGTAGCACAGGGGATGGAGACCCAGTACTTC. The encoded protein is CASSVAQGMETQYF.

The chain joins TRBV29-1 to TRBJ2-5; possibly TRBD2 for D (7 bases). Germline loops: CDR1 SQVTM, CDR2 ANQGSEA. The V end was cut by 0 bases, the J end by 5 bases, with 19 bases between. This CDR3 comprises 16 residues. Written as DNA, the CDR3 is TGCAGCGTTGAAGATCCCTGGTCGCGGGGGCTGGAGACCCAGTACTTC. Amino acid sequence: CSVEDPWSRGLETQYF.

The chain recombines TRBV5-1 with TRBJ2-7; D unclear. This CDR3 has 12 amino acids. V lost 2 bases, J lost 5 bases, and 8 bases lay in between. Looked up from germline, CDR1 is SGHRS and CDR2 is YFSETQ. CDR3 region: CASSFPEDEQYF. The CDR3 region has the DNA TGCGCCAGCAGCTTCCCCGAGGACGAGCAGTACTTC.

This sequence joins TRBV4-2 and TRBJ2-3; D perhaps matches TRBD2 (6 bases). Deletions cut 1 base from V and 4 bases from J, with 9 bases between. Germline V lookup: CDR1 LGHNA, CDR2 YNFKEQ. CDR3 length equals 14 residues. CDR3 nucleotides: TGTGCCAGCAGCCAAGCTAGGAGGGCAGATACGCAGTATTTT. This sequence encodes CASSQARRADTQYF.

J is TRBJ1-1 and V is TRBV4-2; D is undetermined. The CDR3 has 13 residues. V was clipped by 0 bases and J by 11 bases, with 13 bases between them. Per germline, CDR1 LGHNA and CDR2 YNFKEQ. The CDR3 loop reads CASSQDWTMGAFF. CDR3 DNA: TGTGCCAGCAGCCAAGATTGGACTATGGGGGCTTTCTTT.

The V and J genes are TRBV29-1 and TRBJ2-1; 7 positions agree with TRBD2. V lost 6 bases to trimming and J lost 5 bases; unmatched junction nucleotides: 10. CDR1 and CDR2 (germline): SQVTM, ANQGSEA. The CDR3 covers 14 residues. The CDR3 DNA reads TGCAGCGTCCGGGATAGCGGGCGTGACAATGAGCAGTTCTTC. Translated: CSVRDSGRDNEQFF.

This sequence joins TRBV7-2 and TRBJ1-5; tentatively, D is TRBD1 (5 bases). The germline V gene encodes CDR1 SGHTA and CDR2 FQGNSA. Trimming cost V 6 bases and J 9 bases, with 12 bases left between them. This CDR3 contains 12 residues. The CDR3 region has the DNA TGTGCCAGCAGGGGGCCCAACGGGCCCCAGCATTTT. Its translation: CASRGPNGPQHF.

This clone was counted between two and nine times. The rearrangement links TRBV7-2 to TRBJ2-7; 9 bases are a match to TRBD2. J was trimmed by 8 bases and V by 4 bases; bases with no gene match: 9. CDR1 and CDR2 from the germline V gene are SGHTA and FQGNSA. CDR3 length equals 14 residues. The CDR3 loop is CASSSDRLAGKQYF. CDR3 DNA: TGTGCCAGCAGCTCCGACCGGCTAGCGGGGAAGCAGTACTTC.

The V gene is TRBV29-1, the J gene TRBJ2-7; D is ambiguous. The length of the CDR3 is 14 residues. CDR1 and CDR2 (germline): SQVTM, ANQGSEA. V lost 7 bases to trimming and J lost 0 bases, with 16 bases between them. CDR3 amino acids: CSDPVDPYSYEQYF. CDR3 sequence (DNA): TGCAGCGACCCTGTGGATCCTTACTCCTACGAGCAGTACTTC.

This chain uses TRBV7-9 with TRBJ1-1, with 7 bases aligning to TRBD1. This CDR3 has 15 residues. The V and J ends lost 5 bases and 5 bases, in that order; junction bases with no gene match: 11. Germline CDR1 reads SEHNR; CDR2 reads FQNEAQ (reference sequence). As DNA, the CDR3 is TGTGCCAGCAGCCCCGACCGGACAGGATCGACTGAAGCTTTCTTT. It encodes CASSPDRTGSTEAFF.

V is TRBV5-4 and J is TRBJ2-2; D gene unclear. Germline V gene sequence: CDR1 SGHNT, CDR2 YYREEE (reference sequence). V dropped 1 base and J dropped 2 bases, with 6 bases sitting between them. There are 14 residues in the CDR3. The CDR3 spells CASSLLINTGELFF. CDR3 nucleotides: TGTGCCAGCAGCTTGCTTATTAACACCGGGGAGCTGTTTTTT. The full variable domain, completed using reference TRBV5-4 and TRBJ2-2, is ETGVTQSPTHLIKTRGQQVTLRCSSQSGHNTVSWYQQALGQGPQFIFQYYREEENGRGNFPPRFSGLQFPNYSSELNVNALELDDSALYLCASSLLINTGELFFGEGSRLTVL.

The genes are TRBV2 and TRBJ2-5, with a weak D call TRBD1 (5 bases). V shed 6 bases and J shed 5 bases, with 10 bases lying between them. The CDR3 is 12 residues long. Germline lookup yields CDR1 SNHLY and CDR2 FYNNEI. CDR3 nucleotides: TGTGCCAGCAGCAGGGAAAGGGAGACCCAGTACTTC. Its translation is CASSRERETQYF.

Here the CDR3 reads CSVVTGGDAAEAFF. The CDR3 bases are TGCAGCGTCGTAACAGGGGGCGACGCCGCTGAAGCTTTCTTT. The V call is TRBV29-1, the J call TRBJ1-1; 9 bases align to TRBD1. CDR1 and CDR2 from the germline V gene are SQVTM and ANQGSEA. The CDR3 loop spans 14 amino acids. Losses at the gene ends were 6 bases for V and 6 bases for J; bases not matched to a gene: 11. Variable domain in full (rest from reference TRBV29-1 and TRBJ1-1): SAVISQKPSRDICQRGTSLTIQCQVDSQVTMMFWYRQQPGQSLTLIATANQGSEATYESGFVIDKFPISRPNLTFSTLTVSNMSPEDSSIYLCSVVTGGDAAEAFFGQGTRLTVV.

This clone ranks as medium-sized. The rearrangement uses TRBV11-2 and TRBJ1-6; D remains unclear. This CDR3 region has 15 residues. Trimming removed 0 bases from V and 6 bases from J, with 9 bases in between. In germline, CDR1 is SGHAT, CDR2 FQNNGV. The CDR3 reads CASSLEAEFNSPLHF. CDR3 nucleotides: TGTGCCAGCAGCTTAGAGGCGGAATTTAATTCACCCCTCCACTTT.

This clone was observed a few times. J is TRBJ2-7 and V is TRBV18, with 8 positions matching TRBD1. Germline CDR1 is KGHSH and CDR2 is LQKENI. Trimming at V came to 5 bases and at J to 7 bases, leaving 13 bases not matched to a gene. The CDR3 is 15 amino acids. CDR3 region: CASSADRGSFGEQYF. For the CDR3, the DNA is TGTGCCAGCTCAGCAGACAGGGGATCCTTTGGAGAGCAGTACTTC.

The sample holds a few counts of this clone. Other DNA variants within this sample encode the same CDR3. V and J are TRBV7-9 and TRBJ1-4; D remains unclear. The CDR3 spans 12 residues. V was cut by 1 base and J by 8 bases, with 5 bases left in between. The germline gives CDR1 SEHNR, CDR2 FQNEAQ (reference sequence). The DNA of the CDR3 is TGTGCCAGCAGCTTAGTCCGGGAAAAACTGTTTTTT. Translated: CASSLVREKLFF.

This clone was picked up many times. The chain is built from TRBV6-1 and TRBJ2-7; TRBD2 might be the D (5 bases). Trimming pared 6 bases from V and 6 bases from J, leaving 12 bases between. Germline CDR1 is MNHNS and CDR2 is SASEGT. The CDR3 contains 12 residues. DNA of the CDR3: TGTGCCAGCAGCCCGACGGGGTTCGAGCAGTACTTC. Amino acid sequence: CASSPTGFEQYF.

This clone has only a few counts. V and J are TRBV7-2 and TRBJ2-5; the match to TRBD2 covers 13 bases. The CDR3 covers 16 residues. Germline loops: CDR1 SGHTA, CDR2 FQGNSA. V lost 6 bases, J lost 4 bases, and 8 bases stayed unmatched. The CDR3 DNA reads as TGTGCCAGCAGTTTTGGACTAGCGGGGGCACGAGAGACCCAGTACTTC. It is translated as CASSFGLAGARETQYF.

This chain connects TRBV10-3 to TRBJ2-7, with no clear D. Germline V gene data show CDR1 as ENHRY and CDR2 as SYGVKD. Trimming pared 1 base from V and 8 bases from J, leaving 12 bases between. This CDR3 contains 13 residues. The CDR3: CAISELAISQQYF. The CDR3 DNA follows: TGTGCCATCAGTGAGTTGGCCATAAGTCAGCAGTACTTC.

This rearrangement joins TRBV7-9 to TRBJ2-7, with a possible D match to TRBD1 (6 bases). The V end lost 4 bases, the J end lost 6 bases, and 16 bases lay between the germline ends. The CDR3 length is 14 residues. Germline CDR1 SEHNR, CDR2 FQNEAQ (reference sequence). CDR3 amino acids: CASSSLESRGEQYF. In nucleotides, the CDR3 is TGTGCCAGCAGCTCCCTGGAGTCCAGGGGCGAGCAGTACTTC.

The gene calls are TRBV4-1 and TRBJ2-1, with TRBD2 identical over 8 bases. Germline CDR1 reads MGHRA; CDR2 reads YSYEKL. The V and J ends lost 6 bases and 8 bases, in that order; junction bases with no gene match: 12. The CDR3 sequence is 15 residues long. The CDR3 bases are TGCGCCAGCAGTTTTAGAGCGGGGGCCGGCGATGAGCAGTTCTTC. It specifies CASSFRAGAGDEQFF.

The genes are TRBV30 and TRBJ1-2, with D tentatively TRBD1 (5 bases). Trimming shortened V by 0 bases and J by 7 bases, and 12 bases separated the two germline ends. Germline V gene lookup returns CDR1 GTSNPN and CDR2 SVGIG (reference sequence). The CDR3 contains 13 residues. The CDR3, as DNA: TGTGCCTGGAGTGTACAACCGGGACGTGGCTACACCTTC. It yields the protein CAWSVQPGRGYTF.

The chain employs TRBV4-1 and TRBJ2-7; D gene unclear. The CDR3 length is 15 residues. V gave up 1 base and J gave up 2 bases, with 12 bases separating them. Looked up from germline, CDR1 is MGHRA and CDR2 is YSYEKL. CDR3 bases: TGCGCCAGCAGCCAAGGCCCGGCAGGACCCTACGAGCAGTACTTC. It is translated as CASSQGPAGPYEQYF.

This rearrangement joins TRBV2 to TRBJ1-5; 10 bases line up with TRBD1. Germline CDR1 reads SNHLY; CDR2 reads FYNNEI. CDR3 length: 16 residues. The V gene end was trimmed by 7 bases and the J gene end by 2 bases; junction bases not matched to a gene: 8. The CDR3 DNA reads TGTGCCAGCACAAGGCCCGGGACAGGGGGCAATCAGCCCCAGCATTTT. Its translation: CASTRPGTGGNQPQHF.

CDR3 amino acids: CAWTRGADTQYF. Written as DNA, the CDR3 is TGTGCCTGGACAAGGGGTGCAGATACGCAGTATTTT. The chain uses TRBV30 and TRBJ2-3; perhaps TRBD1 as D (5 bases). V shed 4 bases and J shed 4 bases, with 9 bases lying between them. The V gene's germline CDR1 is GTSNPN and CDR2 SVGIG (reference sequence). The CDR3 has 12 amino acids.

The chain couples TRBV29-1 to TRBJ1-2; D possibly corresponds to TRBD1 (5 bases). V lost 4 bases, J lost 4 bases, and 13 bases lay in between. Germline V gives CDR1 SQVTM, CDR2 ANQGSEA. The length of the CDR3 is 13 residues. This chain's CDR3 is CSVAYQGGYGYTF. Here the CDR3 DNA reads TGCAGCGTTGCATACCAGGGTGGCTATGGCTACACCTTC.

This clone was counted only a few times. The J gene is TRBJ1-1, the V gene TRBV9; D call uncertain. The CDR3 is 14 amino acids. Trimming cost V 1 base and J 0 bases, with 7 bases left between them. From germline, CDR1 is SGDLS and CDR2 YYNGEE. The CDR3 here is CASSVLSMNTEAFF. CDR3 DNA: TGTGCCAGCAGCGTACTCAGTATGAACACTGAAGCTTTCTTT.

There are a few counts of this clone. The gene calls are TRBV29-1 and TRBJ1-6; the D is unclear. The CDR3 length is 10 residues. The germline V gene encodes CDR1 SQVTM and CDR2 ANQGSEA. The V and J ends lost 3 bases and 11 bases respectively, with 5 bases between them. The CDR3: CSVDEPPLHF. The CDR3 DNA sequence: TGCAGCGTTGACGAGCCACCCCTCCACTTT.

This chain connects TRBV7-9 to TRBJ2-2; no definite D call. This CDR3 is 15 amino acids long. Looked up from germline, CDR1 is SEHNR and CDR2 is FQNEAQ (reference sequence). V gave up 2 bases and J gave up 0 bases, with 7 bases separating them. The CDR3 loop is CASSLLSANTGELFF. The CDR3 nucleotides are TGTGCCAGCAGCTTACTGTCAGCGAACACCGGGGAGCTGTTTTTT.

The J gene is TRBJ2-7, the V gene TRBV5-1; D might be TRBD1 or TRBD2, each matching 6 bases. Trimming left V 1 base short and J 3 bases short, with 17 bases between. Germline CDR1 is SGHRS and CDR2 is YFSETQ. This CDR3 spans 16 amino acids. The CDR3 loop is CASSLRGGGGGYEQYF. The CDR3, as DNA: TGCGCCAGCAGCTTGCGGGGTGGAGGGGGTGGCTACGAGCAGTACTTC.